A selection of T cell receptor beta chains follows, all from one sample in a study of shared clonotypes between healthy human individuals. Repertoires were generated with immunoSEQ multiplex PCR, while TCRdb's copy carries only in-frame clones and drops some. In the table there are fewer than 2.5 million clones, over 85% of which are singletons. The sample taken for sequencing was naive CD4+ T cells from PBMCs. The receptor set was obtained from a man aged 18-30 years in good health. Some clones in this sample may be carry-over from other donors' samples. Each CDR3 is given with its conserved first and last residue. The D gene is left open where the match is weak. Size is omitted from some rows. Given values are once, few, many or a class for expanded clones.

v_gene	j_gene	abundance	d_gene	CDR3nt	CDR3aa
TRBV19	TRBJ2-6	NA	NA	TGTGCCAGTACCGGCTCGACTGGGGCCAACGTCCTGACTTTC	CASTGSTGANVLTF
TRBV4-3	TRBJ2-3	NA	NA	TGCGCCAGCAGCCCCACCGCGAGCGCTAGTAGGGCAGATACGCAGTATTTT	CASSPTASASRADTQYF
TRBV2	TRBJ1-4	NA	NA	TGTGCCAGCAACACACAGGGAGCGACGAATGAAAAACTGTTTTTT	CASNTQGATNEKLFF
TRBV9	TRBJ1-5	NA	NA	TGTGCCAGCAGCGCCTCGGCGACCAATCAGCCCCAGCATTTT	CASSASATNQPQHF
TRBV6-5	TRBJ2-7	NA	NA	TGTGCCAGCAGGCCCGACAGAGAAAATAACTACGAGCAGTACTTC	CASRPDRENNYEQYF
TRBV6-5	TRBJ2-2	NA	NA	TGTGCCAGCAGTTACGGAGAGGGGTCGGACACCGGGGAGCTGTTTTTT	CASSYGEGSDTGELFF
TRBV6-1	TRBJ2-5	NA	TRBD1	TGTGCCAGCAGTGAGGGGACAGGGTCTGGAAGACTGACGATTGGGGTTACCCAGTACTTC	CASSEGTGSGRLTIGVTQYF
TRBV28	TRBJ1-5	many	NA	TGTGCCAGCAGTTTGCGGAATCAGCCCCAGCATTTT	CASSLRNQPQHF
TRBV28	TRBJ1-2	NA	TRBD1	TGTGCCAGCAGTTCCCCCGGACAGGGCTCGTACCCCTACACCTTC	CASSSPGQGSYPYTF
TRBV19	TRBJ2-2	NA	TRBD2	TGTGCCAGTACCCAGCGGGAGGGCAACACCGGGGAGCTGTTTTTT	CASTQREGNTGELFF
TRBV7-9	TRBJ2-7	NA	TRBD2	TGTGCCAGCAGCTTACTCCTAGCGGGAGGGCCCTACGAGCAGTACTTC	CASSLLLAGGPYEQYF
TRBV29-1	TRBJ1-1	NA	NA	TGCAGCGTTCCCCCGTACACTGAAGCTTTCTTT	CSVPPYTEAFF
TRBV5-6	TRBJ2-3	NA	NA	TGTGCCAGCAGCTCGGTAAGAGATACGCAGTATTTT	CASSSVRDTQYF